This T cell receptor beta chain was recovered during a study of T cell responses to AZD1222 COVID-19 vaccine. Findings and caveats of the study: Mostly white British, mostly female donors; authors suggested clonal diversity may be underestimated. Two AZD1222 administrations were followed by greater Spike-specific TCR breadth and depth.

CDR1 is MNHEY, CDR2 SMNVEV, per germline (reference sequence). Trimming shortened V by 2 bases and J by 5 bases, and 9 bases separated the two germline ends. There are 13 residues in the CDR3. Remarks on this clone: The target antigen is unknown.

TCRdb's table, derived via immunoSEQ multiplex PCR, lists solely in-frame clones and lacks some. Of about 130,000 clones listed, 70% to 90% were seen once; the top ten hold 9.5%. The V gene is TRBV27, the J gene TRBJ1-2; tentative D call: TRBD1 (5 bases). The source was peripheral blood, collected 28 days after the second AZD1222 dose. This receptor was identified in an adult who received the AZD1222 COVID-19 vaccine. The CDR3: CASSLGRAYGYTF. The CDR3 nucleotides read TGTGCCAGCAGTTTAGGCAGGGCTTATGGCTACACCTTC.